This T cell receptor (beta chain) is from a study of Graves' ophthalmopathy and Graves' hyperthyroidism (dated by TCRdb to 2016 to 2019). Regarding the complete study: Peripheral blood samples were taken at the time of initial diagnosis, before any treatment was given. TCR beta repertoire signatures were used to distinguish Graves' ophthalmopathy from Graves' hyperthyroidism and to predict progression to ophthalmopathy. In total, some 140 blood samples were TCR-sequenced: 43 ophthalmopathy, some 80 hyperthyroidism and roughly 17 hyperthyroidism-to-ophthalmopathy patients. A discovery set of about a hundred patients (under 45 ophthalmopathy, 55 to 60 stable hyperthyroidism) was enrolled to explore V-J signatures distinguishing ophthalmopathy from hyperthyroidism. For independent validation, a separate cohort was made up of roughly 19 hyperthyroidism patients plus 17 patients who later progressed from hyperthyroidism to ophthalmopathy. In about six hyperthyroidism patients, the T-cell repertoires found in thyroid tissue were compared with those found in blood. Following sampling, methimazole starting at 30 mg daily was administered to hyperthyroidism patients, and high-dose intravenous methylprednisolone was administered to ophthalmopathy patients. The 95 to 100 discovery patients were divided at random into training and test sets in a 7:3 ratio. What the research found in general, with its limitations: The 13-signature model separated ophthalmopathy from stable hyperthyroidism with 87.88% sensitivity and about 84% specificity in cross-validation, and 80%/75% in the test set. In validation, the model predicted ophthalmopathy progression with 70.59% sensitivity and roughly 72% specificity; about a dozen predicted patients were CT-confirmed with GO in a median of 6.5 months. Sample size was not predetermined statistically, and investigators were not blinded to group allocation. Most of the expanded thyroid clonotypes with a frequency above 0.001 were also detected in blood, and it was suggested that the thyroid immune response may be reflected by blood repertoires.

Concerning this clonotype: No antigen is known for it. A much larger clone differs from this one at a single base, so this may be a read error. The CDR3 carries no conserved terminal phenylalanine or tryptophan, so it likely arises from a read error.

For repertoire sequencing, TCR beta CDR3 regions were amplified from RNA transcripts. The first round of RT-PCR was done with HTBI primers and the Qiagen OneStep RT-PCR kit, and was followed by a second round of multiplex PCR, then size selection and purification. Libraries were sequenced on an Illumina HiSeq2000 using paired-end 100 bp reads. The study's processing was this. SOAPnuke was used for read processing, and reads with adapters, uncalled bases, a mean Phred below 15, or no exact constant-primer or identifier match were discarded. High-quality paired reads were merged with COPE v1.2.5. Clonotypes were defined as unique nucleotide sequences and were aligned to IMGT TRB V, D and J references using MiTCR v1.1. Analysis was restricted to V-J combinations with a frequency above 0.0001, which covered roughly 99% of repertoires. For each V-J combination, a TCR clonal expansion and chaos score was defined as the ratio of F50 clonal expansion to chaos observed in the TCRdist matrix. Welch's t-statistics and random forest were used to reduce the features to approximately 13 V-J combinations, which were then used as input to a naive Bayes classifier. Thyroid-blood repertoire similarity was quantified with the Morisita-Horn index. TCRdb trimmed public reads at Q25 via fastp, called clones via MiXCR and kept in-frame beta chains. A single entry per CDR3 protein holds the most common genes and DNA from its merged rows. It is TCRdb's table, rather than the study itself, that gives the V and J calls and clone size. This sample holds 200,000 to 250,000 distinct CDR3 sequences; roughly 21% were observed only once. The ten largest clones take up around two fifths of the sample.

V sheds 6 bases and J sheds 10 bases, leaving 15 bases between their ends. Based on the germline V gene, the CDR1 and CDR2 sequences are SQVTM and ANQGSEA. Termini included, the CDR3 measures 11 amino acids. Only the CDR3 portion is preserved as DNA: 33 bases, with reading frame beginning at the first base. The ophthalmopathy patients had moderately to severely active disease, with a Clinical Activity Score of 3 or higher, a NOSPECS grade of 4 or higher, and a disease duration of less than 3 months. Patients were excluded if they had other autoimmune diseases, uncontrolled infections, pregnancy or lactation. Diagnosis was based on clinical symptoms, serum thyroxine, TRAb, thyroid ultrasound and orbital computed tomography. Using Ficoll-Paque density gradient centrifugation, PBMCs were isolated from 9 to 10 ml of fresh peripheral blood. Total RNA was extracted using Trizol reagent, and RNA quality was checked on an Agilent 2100 Bioanalyzer.

This receptor chain uses TRBV29-1 and TRBJ1-1, with the identity of the D gene unclear. Sequencing was done on a sample of peripheral blood. The receptor comes from a woman between 50 and 59 years old with Graves' ophthalmopathy. Donor details come from another sample of the same person, matched by shared clones. Here is the DNA: TGCAGCGTCCTGGGTCCGGGTGGAGCTTTCGTT. The translation is CSVLGPGGAFV.